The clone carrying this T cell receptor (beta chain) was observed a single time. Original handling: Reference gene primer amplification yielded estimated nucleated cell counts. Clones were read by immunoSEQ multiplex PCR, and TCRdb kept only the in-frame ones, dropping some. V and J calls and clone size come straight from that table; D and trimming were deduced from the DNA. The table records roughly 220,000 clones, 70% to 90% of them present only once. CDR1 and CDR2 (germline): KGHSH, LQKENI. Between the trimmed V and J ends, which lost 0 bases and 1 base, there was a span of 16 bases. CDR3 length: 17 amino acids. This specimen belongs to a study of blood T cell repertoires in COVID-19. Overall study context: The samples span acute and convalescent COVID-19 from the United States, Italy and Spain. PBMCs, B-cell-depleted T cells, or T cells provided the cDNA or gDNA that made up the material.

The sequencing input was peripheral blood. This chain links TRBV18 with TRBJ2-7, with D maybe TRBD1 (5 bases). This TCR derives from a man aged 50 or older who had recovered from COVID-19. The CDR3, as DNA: TGTGCCAGCTCACCACCTCAGGGTGGACACCGATCCTACGAGCAGTACTTC. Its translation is CASSPPQGGHRSYEQYF. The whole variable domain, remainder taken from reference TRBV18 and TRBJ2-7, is NAGVMQNPRHLVRRRGQEARLRCSPMKGHSHVYWYRQLPEEGLKFMVYLQKENIIDESGMPKERFSAEFPKEGPSILRIQQVVRGDSAAYFCASSPPQGGHRSYEQYFGPGTRLTVT.